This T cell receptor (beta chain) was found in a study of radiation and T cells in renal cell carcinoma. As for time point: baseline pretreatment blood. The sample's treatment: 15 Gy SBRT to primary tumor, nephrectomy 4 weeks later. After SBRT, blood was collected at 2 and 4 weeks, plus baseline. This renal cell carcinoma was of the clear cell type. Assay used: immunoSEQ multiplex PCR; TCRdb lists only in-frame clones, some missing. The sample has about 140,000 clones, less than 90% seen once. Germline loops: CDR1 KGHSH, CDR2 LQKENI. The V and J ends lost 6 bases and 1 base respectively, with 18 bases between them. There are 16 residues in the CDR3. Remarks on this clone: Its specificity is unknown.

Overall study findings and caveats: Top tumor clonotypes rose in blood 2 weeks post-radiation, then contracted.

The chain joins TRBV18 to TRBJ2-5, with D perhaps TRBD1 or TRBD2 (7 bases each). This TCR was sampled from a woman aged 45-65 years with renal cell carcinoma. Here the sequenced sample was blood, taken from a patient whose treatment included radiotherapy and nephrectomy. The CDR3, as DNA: TGTGCCAGCTCTGACAGGGAACTAGCGAGCCAAGAGACCCAGTACTTC. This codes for CASSDRELASQETQYF.